This TCR beta chain was recorded in a study of shared clonotypes between healthy human individuals. Study-level background: The donors, a couple of women and three men, were aged 18 to 49.

Those who donated, Caucasian adults without exception, all lived in Nashville, Tennessee. Genomic DNA, for the unsorted samples, came from tens of millions of PBMCs. After removal of 7 bases from V and 7 bases from J, the junction contained 5 bases not matched to a gene. Germline CDR1 reads MNHEY; CDR2 reads SMNVEV (reference sequence). The CDR3 is 14 residues long. Clones were read by immunoSEQ multiplex PCR, and TCRdb kept only the in-frame ones, dropping some. There are roughly 450,000 clones in the sample; around 74% occur only once, and roughly 13% lies in the top ten. This receptor was taken from a woman aged 40 to 50 in good health. Some clones in this sample may be carry-over from other donors' samples. Sequenced: PBMCs. This rearrangement joins TRBV27 to TRBJ1-4, with 11 positions matching TRBD1. The CDR3, as DNA: TGTGCCAGCAAAGGACAGGGGGCGGCTGAAAAACTGTTTTTT. This sequence encodes CASKGQGAAEKLFF.